The clone carrying this T cell receptor beta chain was detected once. The data stem from a study of cytomegalovirus exposure and HLA in healthy donors. Germline loops: CDR1 LGHNA, CDR2 YSLEER. The CDR3 totals 18 residues. With 3 bases clipped from V and 2 bases from J, the junction kept 10 bases outside the gene matches. The protocol was immunoSEQ multiplex PCR, while the TCRdb copy is restricted to in-frame clones and leaves out a portion. The repertoire holds more than 90,000 clones, with roughly 92% as singletons. This chain uses TRBV4-3 with TRBJ2-2; 9 nucleotides line up with TRBD1. The specimen sequenced was PBMCs. This clonotype originated in a woman in her thirties in good health and CMV-seropositive. In DNA, the CDR3 is TGCGCCAGCAGCCACACCTTGCTACAGGGGGCAAACACCGGGGAGCTGTTTTTT. Its protein product is CASSHTLLQGANTGELFF.